This entry concerns a single TCR beta chain. About 0.5 to 1 ug RNA was reverse transcribed with random hexamers. TCRdb processed the immunoSEQ multiplex PCR reads anew with MiXCR; each CDR3 protein has one entry. Among approximately 260,000 distinct CDR3 sequences listed, around 96% were seen once. These data originate in a study of CD8 T cells in Susac syndrome. The CDR3 has 12 amino acids. V lost 5 bases and J 5 bases, leaving 9 bases between the germline ends. The V gene's germline CDR1 is SGHRS and CDR2 YFSETQ. The sequenced sample consisted of CD4+ T cells from PBMCs. The TCR originated in a human donor with Susac syndrome. V gene TRBV5-1 combines with J gene TRBJ2-3, with D uncertain. This chain's CDR3 is CASRIGGDTQYF. CDR3 nucleotides: TGCGCCAGCAGAATCGGCGGAGATACGCAGTATTTT.